Presented here are 25 T cell receptor beta chains from one specimen sequenced in a study of cytomegalovirus exposure and HLA in healthy donors. Primers: 60 Vbeta forward and 13 Jbeta reverse. The repertoire was sequenced with immunoSEQ multiplex PCR; TCRdb's copy has only in-frame clones and lacks some. The sample consists of around 150,000 clones, less than 90% of them appearing once. The material sequenced was PBMCs. The origin of the receptors is a woman younger than 30 in good health and CMV-seronegative.

The chain recombines TRBV6-1 with TRBJ1-2; tentative D call: TRBD1 (6 bases). The V end lost 6 bases, the J end lost 6 bases, and 17 bases lay between the germline ends. Germline assignment: CDR1 MNHNS and CDR2 SASEGT. The CDR3 covers 14 residues. The CDR3, as DNA: TGTGCCAGCAGCGAAAGGACAGCCCGCGATGGCTACACCTTC. This gives the protein CASSERTARDGYTF.

The chain carries TRBV9 and TRBJ2-7; TRBD1 might be the D (5 bases). Germline V lookup: CDR1 SGDLS, CDR2 YYNGEE. The germline V and J ends were trimmed by 2 bases and 5 bases, with 20 bases remaining between them. The CDR3 sequence is 16 residues long. The CDR3 sequence: CASSVKVTGTHHEQYF. CDR3 nucleotides: TGTGCCAGCAGCGTTAAGGTCACAGGAACTCACCACGAGCAGTACTTC.

Only one count was recorded for this clone. This chain joins TRBV5-1 and TRBJ2-3; TRBD1 aligns across 7 bases. This CDR3 has 14 residues. Trimming at V came to 4 bases and at J to 6 bases, leaving 8 bases not matched to a gene. CDR1 SGHRS and CDR2 YFSETQ come from the germline V gene. The CDR3 region is CASSPGQFEDTQYF. The CDR3 DNA is TGCGCCAGCAGCCCGGGACAGTTCGAGGATACGCAGTATTTT.

J is TRBJ2-7 and V is TRBV19, with D possibly matching TRBD1 (6 bases). This CDR3 region has 13 residues. The ends were cut back, 4 bases at V and 4 bases at J, with 11 bases in the middle. Looked up from germline, CDR1 is LNHDA and CDR2 is SQIVND (reference sequence). This chain's CDR3 is CASSTDRRYEQYF. DNA of the CDR3: TGTGCCAGTAGTACCGACAGGAGGTACGAGCAGTACTTC.

V usage is TRBV25-1 and J usage is TRBJ1-4, with 8 bases lining up with TRBD1. The V gene end was trimmed by 8 bases and the J gene end by 8 bases; junction bases not matched to a gene: 4. From germline, CDR1 is MGHDK and CDR2 SYGVNS. The CDR3 has 12 amino acids. As DNA, the CDR3 is TGTGCCAGCTCCGGGACAGGCGAAAAACTGTTTTTT. This codes for CASSGTGEKLFF.

The chain recombines TRBV19 with TRBJ1-2; weak D call: TRBD1 (5 bases). Germline V lookup: CDR1 LNHDA, CDR2 SQIVND (reference sequence). There are 13 residues in the CDR3. Trimming left V 7 bases short and J 8 bases short, with 17 bases between. CDR3 residues: CASTEGEWRGYTF. The DNA for the CDR3 is TGTGCCAGTACGGAAGGGGAATGGCGGGGCTACACCTTC. Based on the CDR3 plus reference TRBV19 and TRBJ1-2, the full variable domain is DGGITQSPKYLFRKEGQNVTLSCEQNLNHDAMYWYRQDPGQGLRLIYYSQIVNDFQKGDIAEGYSVSREKKESFPLTVTSAQKNPTAFYLCASTEGEWRGYTFGSGTRLTVV.

This rearrangement joins TRBV10-1 to TRBJ2-1; 8 nucleotides match TRBD2. The CDR3 spans 15 residues. Per germline, CDR1 WNHNN and CDR2 SYGVQD (reference sequence). With 8 bases clipped from V and 0 bases from J, the junction kept 6 bases outside the gene matches. CDR3 sequence (DNA): TGCGCCAGCGCTCCCGGGACTAGCTCCTACAATGAGCAGTTCTTC. The encoded protein is CASAPGTSSYNEQFF.

The chain recombines TRBV6-5 with TRBJ1-1; TRBD1 aligns across 7 bases. This CDR3 has 14 residues. The V gene end was trimmed by 5 bases and the J gene end by 4 bases; junction bases not matched to a gene: 7. CDR1 is MNHEY and CDR2 is SVGAGI in the germline V gene. The DNA of the CDR3 is TGTGCCAGCAGTAGACAGGGAGAAAGCACTGAAGCTTTCTTT. This encodes CASSRQGESTEAFF.

This chain links TRBV27 with TRBJ1-1, with D maybe TRBD1 (6 bases). Looked up from germline, CDR1 is MNHEY and CDR2 is SMNVEV (reference sequence). Trimming left V 8 bases short and J 7 bases short, with 20 bases between. CDR3 length equals 14 residues. CDR3 protein: CASRTPGVISEAFF. The CDR3 DNA reads as TGTGCCAGCCGAACCCCAGGGGTTATTAGTGAAGCTTTCTTT.

The chain joins TRBV7-9 to TRBJ2-5; D is perhaps TRBD1 (5 bases). This CDR3 region has 15 residues. V lost 5 bases to trimming and J lost 4 bases, with 17 bases between them. CDR1 and CDR2 (germline): SEHNR, FQNEAQ (reference sequence). CDR3 protein: CASSIGHEAAETQYF. In nucleotides, the CDR3 is TGTGCCAGCAGCATTGGACACGAAGCCGCAGAGACCCAGTACTTC.

This clone was seen only once. The rearrangement links TRBV18 to TRBJ2-2, with a weak D call TRBD1 (5 bases). The ends were cut back, 6 bases at V and 0 bases at J, with 11 bases in the middle. The CDR3 sequence is 15 residues long. Per the germline V gene, CDR1 is KGHSH and CDR2 is LQKENI. The CDR3 coding sequence is TGTGCCAGCTCGCCCAGGGAAACGAACACCGGGGAGCTGTTTTTT. Residues: CASSPRETNTGELFF.

Turning to this clone: A read error may account for a junction end that differs from germline. V and J are TRBV2 and TRBJ2-1, with D tentatively TRBD2 (7 bases). This CDR3 region has 12 residues. Germline assignment: CDR1 SNHLY and CDR2 FYNNEI. CDR3 sequence: CASSDRGGDWIF. CDR3 nucleotide sequence: TGTGCCAGCAGTGATAGGGGGGGGGATTGGATCTTC.

The genes are TRBV10-3 and TRBJ2-1; 9 bases map to TRBD2. The V and J ends lost 2 bases and 1 base, in that order; junction bases with no gene match: 6. The CDR3 runs to 17 residues. The V gene's germline CDR1 is ENHRY and CDR2 SYGVKD. The CDR3 nucleotides read TGTGCCATCAGTGAGCCGACTAGCGGCATATCCTACAATGAGCAGTTCTTC. Translating it yields CAISEPTSGISYNEQFF.

This sequence joins TRBV7-9 and TRBJ2-2; 8 bases agree with TRBD2. J lost 4 bases, V lost 5 bases, and 6 bases had no gene match. CDR3 length: 15 residues. The germline gives CDR1 SEHNR, CDR2 FQNEAQ (reference sequence). The DNA of the CDR3 is TGTGCCAGCAGCCCCCCGGGAGGGGCCACCGGGGAGCTGTTTTTT. Encoded protein: CASSPPGGATGELFF.

This chain connects TRBV28 to TRBJ1-5; D may be TRBD1 (5 bases). Germline V gene sequence: CDR1 MDHEN, CDR2 SYDVKM. The CDR3 runs 15 residues. With 7 bases removed from V and 7 bases from J, the gap between germline ends came to 20 bases. This chain's CDR3 is CASTVVINGGQPQHF. CDR3 DNA sequence: TGTGCCAGCACAGTTGTAATTAATGGGGGGCAGCCCCAGCATTTT.

Concerning this clone: The junction shows a germline mismatch at one end, possibly a read error. This chain uses TRBV6-1 with TRBJ1-4; TRBD1 matches 8 bases. Germline V gene sequence: CDR1 MNHNS, CDR2 SASEGT. This CDR3 spans 12 amino acids. DNA of the CDR3: TGTGCCAGCAGGGAAGGACAGGGAAAACTGTTTTTT. Translation: CASREGQGKLFF.

V is TRBV10-3 and J is TRBJ2-1, with D perhaps TRBD2 (5 bases). Germline CDR1 ENHRY, CDR2 SYGVKD. V lost 2 bases and J lost 6, with 5 bases in between. This CDR3 contains 12 residues. DNA for the CDR3: TGTGCCATCAGTGAGGGAGGCAATGAGCAGTTCTTC. Its translation is CAISEGGNEQFF.

This chain links TRBV9 with TRBJ2-1, with 8 bases that match TRBD1. The germline CDR1 and CDR2 sequences are SGDLS and YYNGEE. Unmatched junction bases numbered 9, after V lost 0 bases and J lost 7 bases. The CDR3 runs 16 residues. CDR3 loop: CASSVDSYRGRNEQFF. The CDR3 DNA follows: TGTGCCAGCAGCGTAGACTCTTACAGGGGGAGGAATGAGCAGTTCTTC.

This clone has more than one count but fewer than ten. The genes are TRBV6-1 and TRBJ1-1, with a weak D call TRBD1 (5 bases). The V gene's germline CDR1 is MNHNS and CDR2 SASEGT. V lost 5 bases and J lost 1, with 11 bases in between. CDR3 length: 14 amino acids. The CDR3 nucleotides read TGTGCCAGCAGTACGCAGGGCCAGAACACTGAAGCTTTCTTT. Amino acids: CASSTQGQNTEAFF.

The rearrangement uses TRBV5-6 and TRBJ2-7; TRBD1 matches at 9 bases. This CDR3 region has 16 residues. V dropped 2 bases and J dropped 0; count of bases not matched to a gene: 6. From germline, CDR1 is SGHDT and CDR2 YYEEEE. DNA of the CDR3: TGTGCCAGCAGCTTCAGGACAGGGGATTACTCCTACGAGCAGTACTTC. Protein sequence: CASSFRTGDYSYEQYF.

The V and J genes are TRBV6-1 and TRBJ2-5, with 7 bases aligning to TRBD1. The J call may be incorrect, as the DNA end agrees better with TRBJ2-7. Germline lookup yields CDR1 MNHNS and CDR2 SASEGT. The CDR3 covers 12 residues. CDR3 sequence: CASSVDRVEQYF. The CDR3 DNA reads TGTGCCAGCAGTGTCGACAGGGTCGAGCAGTACTTC.

This sequence joins TRBV5-1 and TRBJ2-7, with D possibly matching TRBD1 (6 bases). Trimming cost V 4 bases and J 3 bases, with 17 bases left between them. CDR1 is SGHRS, CDR2 YFSETQ, per germline. This CDR3 is 15 amino acids long. The DNA of the CDR3 is TGCGCCAGCAGCGCCCGGACAGTGAACGACTACGAGCAGTACTTC. Amino acid sequence: CASSARTVNDYEQYF. The whole variable domain, filled in from reference TRBV5-1 and TRBJ2-7, reads KAGVTQTPRYLIKTRGQQVTLSCSPISGHRSVSWYQQTPGQGLQFLFEYFSETQRNKGNFPGRFSGRQFSNSRSEMNVSTLELGDSALYLCASSARTVNDYEQYFGPGTRLTVT.

The chain recombines TRBV2 with TRBJ2-5; no definite D call. The CDR3 spans 13 residues. V was pared by 1 base and J by 1 base, with 4 bases between. The V gene's germline CDR1 is SNHLY and CDR2 FYNNEI. CDR3 DNA: TGTGCCAGCAGTGAAGGAGCCCAAGAGACCCAGTACTTC. Its translation: CASSEGAQETQYF. Drawing the rest from reference TRBV2 and TRBJ2-5, the complete variable domain is EPEVTQTPSHQVTQMGQEVILRCVPISNHLYFYWYRQILGQKVEFLVSFYNNEISEKSEIFDDQFSVERPDGSNFTLKIRSTKLEDSAMYFCASSEGAQETQYFGPGTRLLVL.

Turning to this clone: Other DNA variants within this sample encode the same CDR3. This chain uses TRBV5-1 with TRBJ2-7, with D possibly matching TRBD2 (6 bases). V lost 4 bases to trimming and J lost 0 bases, with 11 bases between them. The CDR3 totals 14 residues. Germline V gene lookup returns CDR1 SGHRS and CDR2 YFSETQ. CDR3 residues: CASSPQTSSYEQYF. The DNA of the CDR3 is TGCGCCAGCAGCCCCCAGACTAGCTCCTACGAGCAGTACTTC.

The rearrangement uses TRBV7-6 and TRBJ2-1; D is possibly TRBD1 (6 bases). Germline CDR1 is SGHVS and CDR2 is FNYEAQ. Trimming cost V 1 base and J 10 bases, with 11 bases left between them. The CDR3 is made up of 13 amino acids. The CDR3 region is CASSLDGTQEQFF. CDR3 DNA sequence: TGTGCCAGCAGCTTAGATGGGACACAGGAGCAGTTCTTC.